A selection of T cell receptor beta chains follows, all from one sample in a study of blood T cell repertoires in COVID-19. Clones were read by immunoSEQ multiplex PCR, and TCRdb kept only the in-frame ones, dropping some. The table lists some 380,000 clones, approximately 89% of them singletons, with under 1.5% in the top ten. The material sequenced was PBMCs or T cells enriched from blood (not recorded which). These receptors were taken from a young man who had recovered from COVID-19. The CDR3 runs from the conserved cysteine through the conserved F or W. Fields, in order: clone size, D gene, V gene, J gene, CDR3 DNA, CDR3 protein. The D gene is left open where the match is weak. Clone size is stated in some rows and not others, as once, few, many or a class when expanded.

once	.	TRBV6-1	TRBJ2-7	TGTGCCAGCAGTGAGCTGGGTACAGCGGACTACGAGCAGTACTTC	CASSELGTADYEQYF
.	.	TRBV5-6	TRBJ1-1	TGTGCCAGCAGCTTGAAAGGGAGCCCTGAAGCTTTCTTT	CASSLKGSPEAFF
.	TRBD1	TRBV6-5	TRBJ1-5	TGTGCCAGCAGCCCGGAAGGGGGCATTGGTCAGCCCCAGCATTTT	CASSPEGGIGQPQHF
few	TRBD1	TRBV4-2	TRBJ1-2	TGTGCCAGCAGCCAAGGGGGACAGGGCTCTTATGGCTACACCTTC	CASSQGGQGSYGYTF
.	.	TRBV19	TRBJ2-1	TGTGCCAGTAGTCCCTCGGGAAGATTAAATGAGCAGTTCTTC	CASSPSGRLNEQFF
.	.	TRBV5-1	TRBJ2-5	TGCGCCAGCAGCTTGTTACAAAAGGAGGAGACCCAGTACTTC	CASSLLQKEETQYF
.	.	TRBV27	TRBJ1-5	TGTGCCAGCAGTTCCTCCGGGGGAACGGTTTTAGGCGGCAATCAGCCCCAGCATTTT	CASSSSGGTVLGGNQPQHF
.	.	TRBV7-9	TRBJ1-1	TGTGCCACCCTTTCCGGAGGGGCTGGTGTCACTGAAGCTTTCTTT	CATLSGGAGVTEAFF
.	.	TRBV6-5	TRBJ1-6	TGTGCCAGCAGAACGGAGCCCTATAATTCACCCCTCCACTTT	CASRTEPYNSPLHF
.	TRBD1	TRBV7-2	TRBJ1-2	TGTGCCAGCAGCTCCGGACAGGGGAACTATGGCTACACCTTC	CASSSGQGNYGYTF
.	TRBD1	TRBV6-2/TRBV6-3	TRBJ1-5	TGTGCCAGCAGTTATTCGGACAGGGACAAGAAGCCCCAGCATTTT	CASSYSDRDKKPQHF
.	TRBD2	TRBV4-1	TRBJ2-2	TGCGCCAGCAGCCAACCCCTCCGTAGTAGCGGGGACCACACCGGGGAGCTGTTTTTT	CASSQPLRSSGDHTGELFF
few	.	TRBV19	TRBJ1-1	TGTGCCACCTCATACTCGGGGGGGTACACTGAAGCTTTCTTT	CATSYSGGYTEAFF
.	.	TRBV19	TRBJ1-4	TGTGCCAGTAGTATAGTTCCCACAATTGCAACTAATGAAAAACTGTTTTTT	CASSIVPTIATNEKLFF
.	.	TRBV2	TRBJ2-7	TGTGCCAGCAGTCTAGCATACGAGCAGTACTTC	CASSLAYEQYF
.	TRBD1	TRBV18	TRBJ1-2	TGTGCCAGCTCACCGACAGGGACATATGGCTACACCTTC	CASSPTGTYGYTF
.	TRBD1	TRBV7-9	TRBJ2-7	TGTGCCAGCAGCTTATCGGACAGGGGGGAGCACGAGCAGTACTTC	CASSLSDRGEHEQYF
once	.	TRBV7-9	TRBJ1-2	TGTGCCAGCAGCTTAGTGGAATCAGGGAACTATGGCTACACCTTC	CASSLVESGNYGYTF
.	.	TRBV7-9	TRBJ1-1	TGTGCCAGCAGCTTAAAGGGGGACGCTGAAGCTTTCTTT	CASSLKGDAEAFF
.	TRBD1	TRBV12-3/TRBV12-4	TRBJ2-1	TGTGCCAGCAGGGGACAGGGGCGTAGGGTCTTC	CASRGQGRRVF
few	.	TRBV2	TRBJ2-2	TGTGCCAGCACGGGGGACACCGGGGAGCTGTTTTTT	CASTGDTGELFF
.	.	TRBV23-1	TRBJ1-2	TGCGCCAGCAGTCGAGAGACAGCGAGTTCTTATGGCTACACCTTC	CASSRETASSYGYTF
.	TRBD2	TRBV5-1	TRBJ2-1	TGCGCCAGCAGCTCAGGACTAGCCGTTAATGAGCAGTTCTTC	CASSSGLAVNEQFF
.	.	TRBV7-8	TRBJ1-1	TGTGCCAGCAGCTCACTAGTCGACAGGACGATGAACACTGAAGCTTTCTTT	CASSSLVDRTMNTEAFF
.	TRBD2	TRBV27	TRBJ2-7	TGTGCCAGCAGTCCTCTTCTAGCGGTAGGGGAGCAGTACTTC	CASSPLLAVGEQYF
.	.	TRBV5-6	TRBJ1-2	TGTGCCAGCAGCTCACAAGCAGGGGACTATGGCTACACCTTC	CASSSQAGDYGYTF
.	TRBD1	TRBV28	TRBJ1-1	TGTGCCAGCAGTCCGGGGACAGGGTGGAACACTGAAGCTTTCTTT	CASSPGTGWNTEAFF
.	TRBD1	TRBV5-6	TRBJ1-2	TGTGCCAGCAGCTTGTTAGACAGGGAAAACTATGGCTACACCTTC	CASSLLDRENYGYTF
.	.	TRBV19	TRBJ2-7	TGTGCCAGTAGTCCAGGGTTAACCTACGAGCAGTACTTC	CASSPGLTYEQYF
.	TRBD1	TRBV29-1	TRBJ1-4	TGCAGCGTTGACCAACAGGGGAGCGAAAAACTGTTTTTT	CSVDQQGSEKLFF
.	TRBD1	TRBV9	TRBJ2-3	TGTGCCAGCAGCGTACGGACAGGGGTACCCACAGATACGCAGTATTTT	CASSVRTGVPTDTQYF
.	TRBD1	TRBV18	TRBJ2-2	TGTGCCAGCCGGTCCGGGACAGGGTTTACCGGGGAGCTGTTTTTT	CASRSGTGFTGELFF
.	.	TRBV3-1/TRBV3-2	TRBJ2-2	TGTGCCAGCAGCCAGCTGGGGGACTCCTCCGGCGGGGAGCTGTTTTTT	CASSQLGDSSGGELFF
.	.	TRBV12-5	TRBJ2-1	TGTGCTAGTGGTCAGTGGTGGAATGAGCAGTTCTTC	CASGQWWNEQFF
.	TRBD2	TRBV9	TRBJ2-1	TGTGCCAGCAGCGTAGGAGCGGGGGATTACAATGAGCAGTTCTTC	CASSVGAGDYNEQFF
.	TRBD2	TRBV7-8	TRBJ2-1	TGTGCCAGCAGCCTGTTAGCGGGGGACTTCTATGAGCAGTTCTTC	CASSLLAGDFYEQFF
few	TRBD1	TRBV11-2	TRBJ1-1	TGTGCCAGCAGCTCGAAGCAGGGGGCGCGGACTGAAGCTTTCTTT	CASSSKQGARTEAFF
.	TRBD1	TRBV19	TRBJ1-1	TGTGCCAGTAGTATAGGGGGACAGGACACTGAAGCTTTCTTT	CASSIGGQDTEAFF
.	TRBD1	TRBV7-2	TRBJ1-4	TGTGCCAGCAGCTTCTCCGGGACAGGGGTTGAAAAACTGTTTTTT	CASSFSGTGVEKLFF
.	TRBD1	TRBV12-5	TRBJ1-1	TGTGCTAGTGAGTCCGGACAGGGGGTGGGCACTGAAGCTTTCTTT	CASESGQGVGTEAFF
.	.	TRBV10-3	TRBJ1-4	TGTGCCATCAGTGAGCTGTACCCGGGAGAACTGTTTTTT	CAISELYPGELFF
.	.	TRBV4-3	TRBJ2-2	TGCGCCAGCAGCCAGGGGGGGGCCAACGCCGGGGAGCTGTTTTTT	CASSQGGANAGELFF
.	.	TRBV5-8	TRBJ2-1	TGTGCCAGCAAAACAGGAACGAGCTCCTACAATGAGCAGTTCTTC	CASKTGTSSYNEQFF
few	.	TRBV7-7	TRBJ2-3	TGTGCCAGCAGCTCCCACCCAGCGGGCGGGGCAGATACGCAGTATTTT	CASSSHPAGGADTQYF
.	TRBD1	TRBV13	TRBJ2-7	TGTGCCAGCAGCTTAAGTCGCAGGGACAGAAGATTCTACGAGCAGTACTTC	CASSLSRRDRRFYEQYF
once	TRBD1	TRBV2	TRBJ1-1	TGTGCCAGCAGATACGACAGGGGTGGTGCTTTCTTT	CASRYDRGGAFF
.	TRBD1	TRBV12-3/TRBV12-4	TRBJ2-7	TGTGCCAGCAGGGGACAGGGGGCCTACGAGCAGTACTTC	CASRGQGAYEQYF
.	.	TRBV7-2	TRBJ1-5	TGTGCCAGCAGTTTAGGGGGGGGCAGCCATCAGCCCCAGCATTTT	CASSLGGGSHQPQHF
once	TRBD1	TRBV6-5	TRBJ2-3	TGTGCCAGCAGGGCAGGGACAGGGAGCACAGATACGCAGTATTTT	CASRAGTGSTDTQYF
.	.	TRBV9	TRBJ1-1	TGTGCCAGCAGCACGACGGGACAAATGAACACTGAAGCTTTCTTT	CASSTTGQMNTEAFF
.	.	TRBV11-3	TRBJ1-6	TGTGCCAGCAGCTTAGCTACTAATTCACCCCTCCACTTT	CASSLATNSPLHF
.	.	TRBV19	TRBJ1-1	TGTGCCAGTTACAGCGTTCTACGGGGAGCTTTCTTT	CASYSVLRGAFF
.	TRBD2	TRBV6-1	TRBJ2-2	TGTGCCAGCAGTGAAACTGCGGGAGGAACCACCGGGGAGCTGTTTTTT	CASSETAGGTTGELFF
once	.	TRBV5-8	TRBJ1-4	TGTGCCAGCAGCTTGGACGGTGAAAAACTGTTTTTT	CASSLDGEKLFF
.	.	TRBV14	TRBJ1-1	TGTGCCAGCAGCCAATTCACCCAGGGATTGACTGAAGCTTTCTTT	CASSQFTQGLTEAFF